This T cell receptor beta chain was retrieved from a study of cytomegalovirus exposure and HLA in healthy donors. Method: immunoSEQ multiplex PCR; TCRdb's copy keeps in-frame clones and lacks some. The sample holds 100,000 to 150,000 clones, about 91% seen once. With 1 base clipped from V and 4 bases from J, the junction kept 8 bases outside the gene matches. The CDR3 sequence is 16 residues long. CDR1 is MNHEY, CDR2 SVGAGI, per germline. The genes are TRBV6-5 and TRBJ2-7; 9 nucleotides match TRBD1. What was sequenced was PBMCs. This sequence was found in a woman under 30 in good health and CMV-seronegative. Written as DNA, the CDR3 is TGTGCCAGCAGTTACTTTACCGGGACAGGGTATTACGAGCAGTACTTC. Its protein is CASSYFTGTGYYEQYF.